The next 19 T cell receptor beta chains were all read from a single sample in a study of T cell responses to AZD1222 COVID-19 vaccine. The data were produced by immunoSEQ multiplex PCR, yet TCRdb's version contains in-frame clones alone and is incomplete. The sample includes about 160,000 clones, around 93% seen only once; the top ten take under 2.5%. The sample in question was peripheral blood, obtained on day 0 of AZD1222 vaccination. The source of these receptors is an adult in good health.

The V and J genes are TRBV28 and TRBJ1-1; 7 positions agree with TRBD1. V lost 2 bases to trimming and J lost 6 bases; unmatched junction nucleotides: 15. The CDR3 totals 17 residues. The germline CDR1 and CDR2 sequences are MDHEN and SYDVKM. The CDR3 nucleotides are TGTGCCAGCAGTTTAAGGTGGGGAGGGAACAGGGGTTCTGAAGCTTTCTTT. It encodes CASSLRWGGNRGSEAFF.

CDR3 in DNA: TGCGCCAGCAGCTTGGTTGGGGCGCAGGCTGAAGCTTTCTTT. Translated: CASSLVGAQAEAFF. This sequence joins TRBV5-1 and TRBJ1-1; D possibly corresponds to TRBD1 (5 bases). The CDR3 has 14 amino acids. V was cut by 0 bases and J by 6 bases, with 12 bases left in between. CDR1 and CDR2 from the germline V gene are SGHRS and YFSETQ.

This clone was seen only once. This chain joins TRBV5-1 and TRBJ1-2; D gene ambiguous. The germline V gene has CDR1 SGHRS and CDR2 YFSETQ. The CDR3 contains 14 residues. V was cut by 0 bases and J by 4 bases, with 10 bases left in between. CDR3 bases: TGCGCCAGCAGCTTGGCAAGGGTCGGCTATGGCTACACCTTC. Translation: CASSLARVGYGYTF.

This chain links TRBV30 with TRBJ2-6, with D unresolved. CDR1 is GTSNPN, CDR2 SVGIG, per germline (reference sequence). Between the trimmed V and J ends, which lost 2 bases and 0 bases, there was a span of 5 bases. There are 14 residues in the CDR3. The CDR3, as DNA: TGTGCCTGGAGTACTGGCTCTGGGGCCAACGTCCTGACTTTC. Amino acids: CAWSTGSGANVLTF.

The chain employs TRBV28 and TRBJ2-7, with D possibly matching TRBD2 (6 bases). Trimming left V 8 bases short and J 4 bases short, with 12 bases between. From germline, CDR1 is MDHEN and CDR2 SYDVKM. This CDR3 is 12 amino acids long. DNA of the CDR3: TGTGCCAGCCGATCCGGAGGGTACGAGCAGTACTTC. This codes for CASRSGGYEQYF. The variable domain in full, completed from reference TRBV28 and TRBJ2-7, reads DVKVTQSSRYLVKRTGEKVFLECVQDMDHENMFWYRQDPGLGLRLIYFSYDVKMKEKGDIPEGYSVSREKKERFSLILESASTNQTSMYLCASRSGGYEQYFGPGTRLTVT.

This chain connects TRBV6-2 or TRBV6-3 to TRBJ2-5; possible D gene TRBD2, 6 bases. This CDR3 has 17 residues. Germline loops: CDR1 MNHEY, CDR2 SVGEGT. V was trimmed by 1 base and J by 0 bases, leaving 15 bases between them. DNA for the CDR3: TGTGCCAGCAGTTACTTACCGGACTACCTGTACCAAGAGACCCAGTACTTC. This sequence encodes CASSYLPDYLYQETQYF.

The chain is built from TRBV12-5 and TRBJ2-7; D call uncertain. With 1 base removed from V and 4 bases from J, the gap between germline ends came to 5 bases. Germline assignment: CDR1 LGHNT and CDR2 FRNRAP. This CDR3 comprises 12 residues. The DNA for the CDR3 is TGTGCTAGTGGTTTGGACATTTACGAGCAGTACTTC. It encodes CASGLDIYEQYF.

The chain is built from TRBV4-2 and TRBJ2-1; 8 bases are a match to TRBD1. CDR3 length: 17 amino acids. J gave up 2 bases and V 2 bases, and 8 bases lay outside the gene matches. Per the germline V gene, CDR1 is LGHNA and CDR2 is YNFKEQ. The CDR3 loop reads CASSQPHQGATYNEQFF. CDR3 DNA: TGTGCCAGCAGCCAACCCCACCAGGGGGCTACCTACAATGAGCAGTTCTTC.

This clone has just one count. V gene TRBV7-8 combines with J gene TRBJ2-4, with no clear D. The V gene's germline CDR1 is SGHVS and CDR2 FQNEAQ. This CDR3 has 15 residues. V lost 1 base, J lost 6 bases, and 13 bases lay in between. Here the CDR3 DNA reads TGTGCCAGCAGCTTAGATGGGGATACCAGAAACATTCAGTACTTC. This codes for CASSLDGDTRNIQYF.

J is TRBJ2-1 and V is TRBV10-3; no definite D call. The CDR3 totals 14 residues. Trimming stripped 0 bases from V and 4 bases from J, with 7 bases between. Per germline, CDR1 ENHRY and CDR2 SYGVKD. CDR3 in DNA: TGTGCCATCAGTGAGTCGTCCCAATACAATGAGCAGTTCTTC. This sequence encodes CAISESSQYNEQFF.

CDR3 region: CASSLSPPMNTEAFF. CDR3 in DNA: TGTGCCAGCAGTTTATCACCACCCATGAACACTGAAGCTTTCTTT. The chain recombines TRBV28 with TRBJ1-1; D not certain. The CDR3 contains 15 residues. The germline V gene encodes CDR1 MDHEN and CDR2 SYDVKM. V gave up 1 base and J gave up 0 bases, with 9 bases separating them.

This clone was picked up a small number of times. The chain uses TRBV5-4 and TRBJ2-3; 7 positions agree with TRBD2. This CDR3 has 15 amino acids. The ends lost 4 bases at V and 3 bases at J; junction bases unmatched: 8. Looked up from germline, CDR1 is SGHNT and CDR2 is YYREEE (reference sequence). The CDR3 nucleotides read TGTGCCAGCAGCGGGGGGAGGGGAGTGACAGATACGCAGTATTTT. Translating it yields CASSGGRGVTDTQYF.

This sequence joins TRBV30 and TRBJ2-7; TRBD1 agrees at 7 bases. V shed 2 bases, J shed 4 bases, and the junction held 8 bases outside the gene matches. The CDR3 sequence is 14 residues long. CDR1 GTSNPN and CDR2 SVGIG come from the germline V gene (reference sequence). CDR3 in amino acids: CAWSLTGSQYEQYF. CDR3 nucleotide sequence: TGTGCCTGGAGTTTGACAGGGTCCCAATACGAGCAGTACTTC.

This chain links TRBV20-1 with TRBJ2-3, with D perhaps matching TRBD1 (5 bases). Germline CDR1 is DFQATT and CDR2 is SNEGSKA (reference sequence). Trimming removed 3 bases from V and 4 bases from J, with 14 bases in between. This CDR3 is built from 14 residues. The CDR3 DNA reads TGCAGTGCTAGTAAGGGGATTGCCCCAGATACGCAGTATTTT. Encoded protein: CSASKGIAPDTQYF.

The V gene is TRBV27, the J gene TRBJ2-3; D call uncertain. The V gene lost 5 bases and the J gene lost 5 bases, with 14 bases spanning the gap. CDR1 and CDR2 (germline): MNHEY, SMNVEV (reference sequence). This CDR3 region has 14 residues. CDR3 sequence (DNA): TGTGCCAGCAGTCAGAGTGGGATAATAGATACGCAGTATTTT. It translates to CASSQSGIIDTQYF.

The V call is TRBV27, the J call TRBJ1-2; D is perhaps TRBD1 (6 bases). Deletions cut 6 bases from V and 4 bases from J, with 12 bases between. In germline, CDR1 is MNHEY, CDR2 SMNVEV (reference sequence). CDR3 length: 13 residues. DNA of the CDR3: TGTGCCAGCAGCCCCACAGGGCTCTATGGCTACACCTTC. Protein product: CASSPTGLYGYTF.

CDR3 loop: CASSSRLGTEAFF. CDR3 in DNA: TGTGCCAGCAGCTCGAGACTGGGCACTGAAGCTTTCTTT. The V and J genes are TRBV7-8 and TRBJ1-1; D remains unclear. Trimming pared 4 bases from V and 4 bases from J, leaving 10 bases between. This CDR3 has 13 amino acids. Looked up from germline, CDR1 is SGHVS and CDR2 is FQNEAQ. Full variable domain (missing parts from reference TRBV7-8 and TRBJ1-1): GAGVSQSPRYKVAKRGQDVALRCDPISGHVSLFWYQQALGQGPEFLTYFQNEAQLDKSGLPSDRFFAERPEGSVSTLKIQRTQQEDSAVYLCASSSRLGTEAFFGQGTRLTVV.

In DNA, the CDR3 is TGTGCCAGCAGTTTGGGGGGGGGCCCAGGGAATACGCAGTATTTT. This codes for CASSLGGGPGNTQYF. The chain links TRBV27 to TRBJ2-3, with a weak D call TRBD2 (7 bases). Germline V gives CDR1 MNHEY, CDR2 SMNVEV (reference sequence). The CDR3 totals 15 residues. Trimming cost V 3 bases and J 7 bases, with 17 bases left between them.

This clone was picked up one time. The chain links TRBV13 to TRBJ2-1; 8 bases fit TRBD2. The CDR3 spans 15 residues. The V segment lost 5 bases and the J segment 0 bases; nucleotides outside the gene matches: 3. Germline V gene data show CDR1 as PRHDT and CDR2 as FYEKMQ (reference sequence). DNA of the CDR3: TGTGCCAGCAGCCCACTAGCGGACTCCTACAATGAGCAGTTCTTC. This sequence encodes CASSPLADSYNEQFF. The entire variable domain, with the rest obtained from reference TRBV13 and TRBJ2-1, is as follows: AAGVIQSPRHLIKEKRETATLKCYPIPRHDTVYWYQQGPGQDPQFLISFYEKMQSDKGSIPDRFSAQQFSDYHSELNMSSLELGDSALYFCASSPLADSYNEQFFGPGTRLTVL.